This T cell receptor (beta chain) was recorded in a study of blood T cell repertoires in COVID-19. Across the study: Specimens from acute and convalescent COVID-19 originated in the United States, Italy and Spain. T cells, B-cell-depleted T cells, or PBMCs supplied cDNA or gDNA.

This clone was picked up one time. Method: immunoSEQ multiplex PCR; TCRdb's copy keeps in-frame clones and lacks some. Of about 220,000 clones listed, approximately 82% are singletons. Trimming left V 3 bases short and J 2 bases short, with 11 bases between. This CDR3 comprises 15 residues. Per the germline V gene, CDR1 is SGHTA and CDR2 is FQGTGA. The specimen sequenced was peripheral blood. The chain couples TRBV7-3 to TRBJ2-1; possible D gene TRBD2, 5 bases. This clonotype was obtained from an elderly woman with acute or convalescent COVID-19. Here the CDR3 reads CASSFLAEPYNEQFF. CDR3 in DNA: TGTGCCAGCAGCTTCCTAGCAGAGCCCTACAATGAGCAGTTCTTC.